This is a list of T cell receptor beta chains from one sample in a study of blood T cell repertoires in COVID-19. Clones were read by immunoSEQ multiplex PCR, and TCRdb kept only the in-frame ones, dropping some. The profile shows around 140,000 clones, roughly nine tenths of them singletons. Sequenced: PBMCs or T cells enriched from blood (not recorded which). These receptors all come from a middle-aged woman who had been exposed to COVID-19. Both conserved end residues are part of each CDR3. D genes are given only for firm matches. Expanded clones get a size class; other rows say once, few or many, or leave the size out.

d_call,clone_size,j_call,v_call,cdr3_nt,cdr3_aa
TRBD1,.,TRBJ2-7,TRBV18,TGTGCCAGCTCACCGACAGGGCGGACTCACGAGCAGTACTTC,CASSPTGRTHEQYF
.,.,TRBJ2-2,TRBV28,TGTGCCAGCAGTTTGCCCCAAACAAGTTACACCGGGGAGCTGTTTTTT,CASSLPQTSYTGELFF
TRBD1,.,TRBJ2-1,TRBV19,TGTGCCAGTCAGGGGGCCCCCTCCTACAATGAGCAGTTCTTC,CASQGAPSYNEQFF
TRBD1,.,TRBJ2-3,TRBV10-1,TGCGCCAGCAGTGTCTGGGGACAGGAAGACACAGATACGCAGTATTTT,CASSVWGQEDTDTQYF
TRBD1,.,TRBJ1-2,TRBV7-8,TGTGCCAGCAGCTTAGAAACAGGGGGAAACTATGGCTACACCTTC,CASSLETGGNYGYTF
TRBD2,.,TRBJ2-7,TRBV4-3,TGCGCCAGCAGCCAAAAGGCCGGGACTAGCGGGTACTACGAGCAGTACTTC,CASSQKAGTSGYYEQYF
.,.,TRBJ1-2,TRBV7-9,TGTGCCAGCAGCATTGACGGGGGTAGAGGAGGCTACACCTTC,CASSIDGGRGGYTF
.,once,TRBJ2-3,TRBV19,TGTGCCAGTAGTATTTCGGGGTTCCGCACAGATACGCAGTATTTT,CASSISGFRTDTQYF
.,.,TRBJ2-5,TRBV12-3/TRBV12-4,TGTGCCAGCAGTAGGGGTTTGGGAGAGACCCAGTACTTC,CASSRGLGETQYF
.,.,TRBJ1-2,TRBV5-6,TGTGCCAGCAGCTCACGGCCGGGGGGAGGGTATGGCTACACCTTC,CASSSRPGGGYGYTF
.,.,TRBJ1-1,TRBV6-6,TGTGCCAGCAGTCGATCAGGGAGGAGGACTGAAGCTTTCTTT,CASSRSGRRTEAFF
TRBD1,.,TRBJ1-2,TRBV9,TGTGCCAGCAGCCCCAGCAGGGGGAACTATGGCTACACCTTC,CASSPSRGNYGYTF
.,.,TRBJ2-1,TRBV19,TGTGCCAGTACTTCCCCCGGGGGAAATAGGGATGAGCAGTTCTTC,CASTSPGGNRDEQFF
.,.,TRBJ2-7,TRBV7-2,TGTGCCAGCAGGACACAAGGCGAGCAGTACTTC,CASRTQGEQYF
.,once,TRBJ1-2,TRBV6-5,TGTGCCAGCAGTTACGACAAGGGGTTTCGGGGCTACACCTTC,CASSYDKGFRGYTF
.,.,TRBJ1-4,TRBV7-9,TGTGCCAGCAACCCGGAGGGGGGGGAAAAACTGTTTTTT,CASNPEGGEKLFF
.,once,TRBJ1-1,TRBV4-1,TGCGCCAGCAGCCAATCGTCGGAGGGGAACACTGAAGCTTTCTTT,CASSQSSEGNTEAFF
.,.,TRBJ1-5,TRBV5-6,TGTGCCAGCAGCTTGCGCCCCTCTGGCCAGCCCCAGCATTTT,CASSLRPSGQPQHF
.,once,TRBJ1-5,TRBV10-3,TGTGCCATCAGTGAGTCGGGACTTGGGAGCAATCAGCCCCAGCATTTT,CAISESGLGSNQPQHF
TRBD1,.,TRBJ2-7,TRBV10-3,TGTGCCATCAGAGACAGGGAGTCTCGCGAGCAGTACTTC,CAIRDRESREQYF
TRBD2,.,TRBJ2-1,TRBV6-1,TGTGCCAGCAGTGAAACGCCGGGAGGTGAGCAGTTCTTC,CASSETPGGEQFF
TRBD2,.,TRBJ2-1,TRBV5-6,TGTGCCAGCAGCCTTCGAAGGGTTCTAGCGGGGGGCAATGAGCAGTTCTTC,CASSLRRVLAGGNEQFF
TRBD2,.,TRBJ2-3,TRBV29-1,TGCAGCGTTGACGGAGGAGCGGGGGGAACAGATACGCAGTATTTT,CSVDGGAGGTDTQYF
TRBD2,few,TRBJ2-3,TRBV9,TGTGCCAGCAGCCCGAGCCCCCTACTAGCGGGAGGTCTCACAGATACGCAGTATTTT,CASSPSPLLAGGLTDTQYF
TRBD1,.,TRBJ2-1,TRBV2,TGTGCCAGCAGTGAAGCTACTCTTTCTGGGACAGGGGTCAATGAGCAGTTCTTC,CASSEATLSGTGVNEQFF
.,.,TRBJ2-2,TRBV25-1,TGTGCCAGCAGTGGGGGGACTGTCCGGAACACCGGGGAGCTGTTTTTT,CASSGGTVRNTGELFF
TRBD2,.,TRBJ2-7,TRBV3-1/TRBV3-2,TGTGCCAGCAGCCACCCTAGCGGGGGGAACGAGCAGTACTTC,CASSHPSGGNEQYF
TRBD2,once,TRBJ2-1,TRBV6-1,TGTGCCAGCAGTGAGACTAGCGGGATTGTCAATGAGCAGTTCTTC,CASSETSGIVNEQFF
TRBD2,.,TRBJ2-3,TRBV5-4,TGTGCCAGCAGCTTGCCGGCTAGCGGTAGGAACACAGATACGCAGTATTTT,CASSLPASGRNTDTQYF
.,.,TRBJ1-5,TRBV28,TGTGCCAGCTTGAAGGGCGGGACTCTTGACATCCTTCTCGGCAATCAGCCCCAGCATTTT,CASLKGGTLDILLGNQPQHF
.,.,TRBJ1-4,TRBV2,TGTGCCAGCAGCGAGGGTATGGAAAAACTGTTTTTT,CASSEGMEKLFF
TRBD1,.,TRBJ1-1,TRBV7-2,TGTGCCAGCAGCTTAGGACAGGGGCACACTGAAGCTTTCTTT,CASSLGQGHTEAFF
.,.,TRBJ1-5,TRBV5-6,TGTGCCAGCAACATCGGGGGGGCGAGTGGCAATCAGCCCCAGCATTTT,CASNIGGASGNQPQHF
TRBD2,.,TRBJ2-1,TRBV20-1,TGCAGTGCGGAACTAGCGTATGAGCAGTTCTTC,CSAELAYEQFF
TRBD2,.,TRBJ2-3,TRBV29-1,TGCAGCGTTGGGGGGGGTACAGATACGCAGTATTTT,CSVGGGTDTQYF
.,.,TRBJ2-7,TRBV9,TGTGCCAGCAGCTCCCAGGAGGGGTTGTTGAGTGAGCAGTACTTC,CASSSQEGLLSEQYF
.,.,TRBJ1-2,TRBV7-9,TGTGCCAGCAGCTTAGGGATAGGGGCCTCCTCTAACTATGGCTACACCTTC,CASSLGIGASSNYGYTF
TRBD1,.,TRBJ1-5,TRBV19,TGTGCCAGTAGTCCCGGGACAGGGGCCTTCGACGGGCCCCAGCATTTT,CASSPGTGAFDGPQHF
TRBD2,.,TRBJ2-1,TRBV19,TGTGCCAGTAGTCCCCAGCGGGACTCCTACAATGAGCAGTTCTTC,CASSPQRDSYNEQFF
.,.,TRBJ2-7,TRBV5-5,TGTGCCAGCAGCTTATACCGGGGTGGTTCCGAGCAGTACTTC,CASSLYRGGSEQYF
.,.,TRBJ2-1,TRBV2,TGTGCCAGCAGTGAAAGCCCTGGGGCAAGGGCTGTTTTCTTC,CASSESPGARAVFF
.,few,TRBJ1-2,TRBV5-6,TGTGCCAGCAGCTGGGGCGGGGAAGGCTACACCTTC,CASSWGGEGYTF
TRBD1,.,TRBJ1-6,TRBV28,TGTGCCAGCAGTTCGGCAGGGGGCCTATTCTATAATTCACCCCTCCACTTT,CASSSAGGLFYNSPLHF
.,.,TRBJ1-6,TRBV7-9,TGTGCCAGCAGCGGGGATTTGCAGGGTCCCCTCCACTTT,CASSGDLQGPLHF
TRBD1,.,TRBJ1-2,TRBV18,TGTGCCAGCTCACTTCGACAGGGAGGCGATGGCTACACCTTC,CASSLRQGGDGYTF
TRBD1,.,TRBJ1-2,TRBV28,TGTGCCAGTTTGACCCCCACGACAGGGAGGCGTCATGGCTACACCTTC,CASLTPTTGRRHGYTF
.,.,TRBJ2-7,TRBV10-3,TGTGCCATCAGTGACCCCGGGGACTTCGAGCAGTACTTC,CAISDPGDFEQYF
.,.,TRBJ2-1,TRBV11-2,TGTGCCAGCAGCATTAACAATGAGCAGTTCTTC,CASSINNEQFF
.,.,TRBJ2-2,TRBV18,TGTGCCAGCTCACCTCTAGGGACTGCGAACACCGGGGAGCTGTTTTTT,CASSPLGTANTGELFF
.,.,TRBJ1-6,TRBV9,TGTGCCAGCAGCGGCGACAGGATCTATAATTCACCCCTCCACTTT,CASSGDRIYNSPLHF
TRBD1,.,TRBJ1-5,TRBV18,TGTGCCAGCTCACAGGGGGCACAGCAGCCCCAGCATTTT,CASSQGAQQPQHF
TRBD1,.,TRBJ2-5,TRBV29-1,TGCAGCGTAGGGGACAGGGTTGCAGAGACCCAGTACTTC,CSVGDRVAETQYF
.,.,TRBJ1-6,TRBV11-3,TGTGCCAGCAGCCGGGGGGCTGGATCACCCCTCCACTTT,CASSRGAGSPLHF
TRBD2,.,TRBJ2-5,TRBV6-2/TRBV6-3,TGTGCCAGCAGTCGAGGACTAGCGGGAGGGGAGACCCAGTACTTC,CASSRGLAGGETQYF
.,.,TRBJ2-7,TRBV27,TGTGCCAGCAGTTTATGGTCAGGCTACGAGCAGTACTTC,CASSLWSGYEQYF
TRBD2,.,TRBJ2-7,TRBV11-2,TGTGCCAGCAGCTGGGGGACTAGCGGGTACGAGCAGTACTTC,CASSWGTSGYEQYF
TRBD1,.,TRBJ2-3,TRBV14,TGTGCCAGCAGCCAATTGGGGCAGGGGGCAACAGATACGCAGTATTTT,CASSQLGQGATDTQYF
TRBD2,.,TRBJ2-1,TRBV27,TGTGCCAGCAGTTTACTCGGGGGGGTCGGTGAGCAGTTCTTC,CASSLLGGVGEQFF
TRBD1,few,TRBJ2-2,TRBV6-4,TGTGCCAGCAGCGCCGGGACAGGGATAAAGAACACCGGGGAGCTGTTTTTT,CASSAGTGIKNTGELFF
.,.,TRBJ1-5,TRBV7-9,TGTGCCAGCAGCTTGGCAGGCGACAATCAGCCCCAGCATTTT,CASSLAGDNQPQHF